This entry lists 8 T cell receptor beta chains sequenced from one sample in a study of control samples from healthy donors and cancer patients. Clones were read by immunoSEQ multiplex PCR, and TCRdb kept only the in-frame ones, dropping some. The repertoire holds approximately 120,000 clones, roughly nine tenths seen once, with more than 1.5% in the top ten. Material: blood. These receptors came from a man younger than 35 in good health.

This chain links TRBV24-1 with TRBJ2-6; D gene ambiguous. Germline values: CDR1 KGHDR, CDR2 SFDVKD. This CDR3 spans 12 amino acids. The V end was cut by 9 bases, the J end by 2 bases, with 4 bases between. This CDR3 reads CATSPGANVLTF. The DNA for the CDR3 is TGTGCCACCTCCCCTGGGGCCAACGTCCTGACTTTC.

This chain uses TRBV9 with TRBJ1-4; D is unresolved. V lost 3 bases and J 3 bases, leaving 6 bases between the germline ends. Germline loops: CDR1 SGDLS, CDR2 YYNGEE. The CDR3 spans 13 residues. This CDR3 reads CASSGGSNEKLFF. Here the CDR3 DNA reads TGTGCCAGCAGCGGAGGTTCTAATGAAAAACTGTTTTTT.

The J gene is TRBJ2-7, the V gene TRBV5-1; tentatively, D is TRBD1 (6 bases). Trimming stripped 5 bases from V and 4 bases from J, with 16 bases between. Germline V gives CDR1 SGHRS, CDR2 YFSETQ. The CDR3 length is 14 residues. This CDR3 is CASSLPGTRYEQYF. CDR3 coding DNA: TGCGCCAGCAGTTTACCCGGGACACGGTACGAGCAGTACTTC.

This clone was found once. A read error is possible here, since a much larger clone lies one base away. This CDR3 is CASSGISGSTDTQYF. CDR3 in DNA: TGTGCCAGCAGTGGGATTAGCGGGAGCACAGATACGCAGTATTTT. This chain uses TRBV6-4 with TRBJ2-3; 7 positions agree with TRBD2. J lost 0 bases, V lost 4 bases, and 4 bases had no gene match. CDR1 and CDR2 (germline): MRHNA, SNTAGT. The CDR3 has 15 residues.

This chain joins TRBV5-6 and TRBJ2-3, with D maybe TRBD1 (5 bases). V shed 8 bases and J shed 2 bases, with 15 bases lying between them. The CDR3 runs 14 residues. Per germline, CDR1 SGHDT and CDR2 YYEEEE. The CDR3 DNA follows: TGTGCCAGTTCGGTCACAGGTCACACAGATACGCAGTATTTT. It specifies CASSVTGHTDTQYF.

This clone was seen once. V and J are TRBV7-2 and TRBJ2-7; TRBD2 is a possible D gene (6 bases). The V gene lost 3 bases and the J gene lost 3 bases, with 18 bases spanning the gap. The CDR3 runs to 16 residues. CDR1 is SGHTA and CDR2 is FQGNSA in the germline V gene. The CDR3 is CASSFTGTLEFYEQYF. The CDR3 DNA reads TGTGCCAGCAGCTTTACCGGGACTCTGGAATTCTACGAGCAGTACTTC. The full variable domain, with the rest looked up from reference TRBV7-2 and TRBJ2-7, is GAGVSQSPSNKVTEKGKDVELRCDPISGHTALYWYRQSLGQGLEFLIYFQGNSAPDKSGLPSDRFSAERTGGSVSTLTIQRTQQEDSAVYLCASSFTGTLEFYEQYFGPGTRLTVT.

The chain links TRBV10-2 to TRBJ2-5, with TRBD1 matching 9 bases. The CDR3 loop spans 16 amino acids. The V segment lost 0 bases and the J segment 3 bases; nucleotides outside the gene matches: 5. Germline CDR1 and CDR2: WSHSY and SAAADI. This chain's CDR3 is CASSESGDRAEETQYF. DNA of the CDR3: TGCGCCAGCAGTGAGTCGGGGGACAGGGCCGAAGAGACCCAGTACTTC.

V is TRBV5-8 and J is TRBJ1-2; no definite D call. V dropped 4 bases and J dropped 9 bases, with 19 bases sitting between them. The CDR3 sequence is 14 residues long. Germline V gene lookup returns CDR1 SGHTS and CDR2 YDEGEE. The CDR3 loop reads CASSLDGTARSYTF. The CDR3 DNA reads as TGTGCCAGCAGCCTGGATGGCACGGCGAGAAGCTACACCTTC.